These 32 T cell receptor beta chains came from one sample sequenced in a study of CD8+ T cells in alopecia areata. RNA extraction and reverse transcription yielded cDNA as sequencing template. The protocol was immunoSEQ multiplex PCR, while the TCRdb copy is restricted to in-frame clones and leaves out a portion. The table shows about 180,000 clones, with approximately 65% occurring only once. The source was CD8+ T cells sorted from blood, collected at week 0. All receptors come from a human donor with alopecia areata.

The V gene is TRBV29-1, the J gene TRBJ1-1; TRBD1 might be the D (5 bases). V lost 1 base, J lost 4 bases, and 7 bases lay in between. CDR1 SQVTM and CDR2 ANQGSEA come from the germline V gene. The CDR3 loop spans 12 amino acids. CDR3 residues: CSVEGGATEAFF. DNA for the CDR3: TGCAGCGTTGAAGGAGGGGCCACTGAAGCTTTCTTT.

The V gene is TRBV2, the J gene TRBJ2-5; no reliable D call. Trimming took off 3 bases at V and 3 bases at J, with 14 bases between the two ends. The CDR3 contains 15 residues. Germline CDR1 and CDR2: SNHLY and FYNNEI. As DNA, the CDR3 is TGTGCCAGCAGTGATTGGGCTGGCAAGGAAGAGACCCAGTACTTC. This codes for CASSDWAGKEETQYF.

On this clone itself: Sequence at one end of the junction differs from germline and may be a read error. The CDR3 loop is CASSLKAYEQCF. The CDR3 bases are TGCGCCAGCAGTCTTAAAGCCTACGAGCAGTGCTTC. This chain links TRBV23-1 with TRBJ2-7; no clear D gene. TRBV23-1 is reported as an ORF; its role is uncertain. There are 12 residues in the CDR3.

V is TRBV14 and J is TRBJ1-2; 9 nucleotides match TRBD1. The V gene end was trimmed by 3 bases and the J gene end by 8 bases; junction bases not matched to a gene: 7. The CDR3 covers 14 residues. Germline V gene data show CDR1 as SGHDN and CDR2 as FVKESK. CDR3 sequence: CASSQYRTGVGYTF. The CDR3 nucleotides read TGTGCCAGCAGCCAGTATAGGACAGGGGTCGGCTACACCTTC.

J is TRBJ2-6 and V is TRBV27; D is possibly TRBD2 (5 bases). Trimming left V 7 bases short and J 2 bases short, with 6 bases between. Germline-derived CDR1 and CDR2 are MNHEY and SMNVEV (reference sequence). This CDR3 region has 13 residues. CDR3 nucleotides: TGTGCCAGCACGAGGGCTGGGGCCAACGTCCTGACTTTC. Translation: CASTRAGANVLTF.

V is TRBV4-1 and J is TRBJ2-1; D gene unclear. V was cut by 1 base and J by 11 bases, with 9 bases left in between. This CDR3 is 12 amino acids long. Per germline, CDR1 MGHRA and CDR2 YSYEKL. CDR3 coding DNA: TGCGCCAGCAGCCAAGTGGTGACAAAGCAGTTCTTC. Translating it yields CASSQVVTKQFF.

V usage is TRBV27 and J usage is TRBJ2-7; 8 nucleotides agree with TRBD1. This CDR3 region has 16 residues. J gave up 1 base and V 0 bases, and 5 bases lay outside the gene matches. From germline, CDR1 is MNHEY and CDR2 SMNVEV (reference sequence). CDR3 DNA sequence: TGTGCCAGCAGTTTATCACGGGGACAGGTTTCCTACGAGCAGTACTTC. Translation gives CASSLSRGQVSYEQYF.

The chain couples TRBV30 to TRBJ2-1, with 8 bases fitting TRBD2. The V gene's germline CDR1 is GTSNPN and CDR2 SVGIG (reference sequence). The CDR3 covers 12 residues. Trimming at V came to 8 bases and at J to 7 bases, leaving 7 bases not matched to a gene. The CDR3 loop reads CAGLGGVNEQFF. CDR3 sequence (DNA): TGTGCCGGGCTCGGGGGGGTTAATGAGCAGTTCTTC.

V is TRBV6-6 and J is TRBJ2-1; D is ambiguous. The V end was cut by 0 bases, the J end by 9 bases, with 6 bases between. The CDR3 totals 12 residues. Germline CDR1 and CDR2: MNHNY and SVGAGI (reference sequence). This chain's CDR3 is CASSYSLTEQFF. The CDR3 DNA is TGTGCCAGCAGTTACTCATTGACTGAGCAGTTCTTC.

This clone was picked up a small number of times. Other DNA variants within this sample encode the same CDR3. The genes are TRBV29-1 and TRBJ2-3; no clear D gene. This CDR3 is built from 11 residues. Trimming removed 5 bases at V and 1 base at J, with 4 bases between. In germline, CDR1 is SQVTM, CDR2 ANQGSEA. CDR3: CSVPGTDTQYF. In DNA, the CDR3 is TGCAGCGTTCCGGGCACAGATACGCAGTATTTT.

The chain carries TRBV30 and TRBJ1-6; tentatively, D is TRBD1 (6 bases). Between the trimmed V and J ends, which lost 2 bases and 3 bases, there was a span of 11 bases. The CDR3 covers 15 residues. The germline V gene encodes CDR1 GTSNPN and CDR2 SVGIG (reference sequence). The CDR3 loop reads CAWSRRTVYNSPLHF. The CDR3 coding sequence is TGTGCCTGGAGTAGACGGACAGTCTATAATTCACCCCTCCACTTT.

V is TRBV10-3 and J is TRBJ2-6, with D perhaps matching TRBD1 or TRBD2 (5 bases each). The V gene's germline CDR1 is ENHRY and CDR2 SYGVKD. The CDR3 covers 14 residues. Trimming shortened V by 10 bases and J by 4 bases, and 14 bases separated the two germline ends. As DNA, the CDR3 is TGTGCCACCGTAACGGGGCCGGGGGCCAACGTCCTGACTTTC. This gives the protein CATVTGPGANVLTF.

The chain uses TRBV6-5 and TRBJ2-7, with 8 bases that match TRBD1. Per the germline V gene, CDR1 is MNHEY and CDR2 is SVGAGI. This CDR3 is built from 14 residues. The J segment lost 1 base and the V segment lost 5 bases, leaving 4 bases of the junction unmatched. The CDR3 sequence is CASSSTGGSYEQYF. Written as DNA, the CDR3 is TGTGCCAGCAGTAGTACAGGGGGTTCCTACGAGCAGTACTTC.

This clone was recorded only once. The chain combines TRBV9 with TRBJ1-2; 7 bases map to TRBD1. The CDR3 sequence is 13 residues long. V shed 5 bases and J 4 bases; nucleotides not matched to a gene: 5. Germline V gives CDR1 SGDLS, CDR2 YYNGEE. The CDR3 bases are TGTGCCAGCAGTGTGGGACAGACCTATGGCTACACCTTC. Encoded protein: CASSVGQTYGYTF.

The chain links TRBV5-1 to TRBJ2-3, with unresolved D. The CDR3 extends over 14 amino acids. Germline CDR1 reads SGHRS; CDR2 reads YFSETQ. V was trimmed by 7 bases and J by 0 bases, leaving 12 bases between them. The CDR3 spells CASLGFPSTDTQYF. The CDR3 nucleotides are TGCGCCAGCCTAGGCTTTCCTAGCACAGATACGCAGTATTTT.

A few counts support this clone. The chain links TRBV7-2 to TRBJ2-7; D call uncertain. The CDR3 spans 12 residues. CDR1 and CDR2 from the germline V gene are SGHTA and FQGNSA. The V gene lost 5 bases and the J gene lost 0 bases, with 5 bases spanning the gap. CDR3 protein: CASSPSSYEQYF. The CDR3 DNA reads as TGTGCCAGCAGCCCTAGCTCCTACGAGCAGTACTTC.

The gene calls are TRBV9 and TRBJ1-2; D possibly corresponds to TRBD1 (5 bases). Germline assignment: CDR1 SGDLS and CDR2 YYNGEE. CDR3 length equals 14 residues. Trimming stripped 3 bases from V and 4 bases from J, with 13 bases between. DNA of the CDR3: TGTGCCAGCAGCGCCCGAGGGGAGCGCTATGGCTACACCTTC. Translated, it gives CASSARGERYGYTF.

The chain recombines TRBV13 with TRBJ2-5; the match to TRBD2 covers 12 bases. The CDR3 spans 16 residues. The V gene end was trimmed by 3 bases and the J gene end by 0 bases; junction bases not matched to a gene: 2. Germline V lookup: CDR1 PRHDT, CDR2 FYEKMQ (reference sequence). The CDR3 nucleotides are TGTGCCAGCAGCTTCCCTAGCGGGGGGGACCAAGAGACCCAGTACTTC. Encoded protein: CASSFPSGGDQETQYF.

The rearrangement joins TRBV18 to TRBJ2-7, with a possible D match to TRBD2 (6 bases). There are 17 residues in the CDR3. Germline CDR1 reads KGHSH; CDR2 reads LQKENI. Trimming took off 0 bases at V and 2 bases at J, with 17 bases between the two ends. CDR3 loop: CASSPPGGPRSTYEQYF. The CDR3 DNA follows: TGTGCCAGCTCACCACCCGGAGGGCCTCGTTCAACCTACGAGCAGTACTTC.

This clone was recorded a few times. The DNA for the CDR3 is TGTGCCAGCAGCGTCACCGGGACAGAAGCTTTCTTT. Amino acid sequence: CASSVTGTEAFF. The chain employs TRBV7-9 and TRBJ1-1; possible D gene TRBD1, 6 bases. Trimming removed 5 bases from V and 8 bases from J, with 12 bases in between. CDR3 length equals 12 residues. Germline assignment: CDR1 SEHNR and CDR2 FQNEAQ (reference sequence).

The J gene is TRBJ2-2, the V gene TRBV4-1, with unresolved D. The V end was cut by 1 base, the J end by 5 bases, with 5 bases between. The V gene's germline CDR1 is MGHRA and CDR2 YSYEKL. This CDR3 comprises 13 residues. CDR3 nucleotides: TGCGCCAGCAGCCAAGGGGTGACCGGGGAGCTGTTTTTT. Translated, it gives CASSQGVTGELFF.

The V and J genes are TRBV15 and TRBJ1-5; TRBD1 matches at 9 bases. V dropped 7 bases and J dropped 6; count of bases not matched to a gene: 10. CDR1 and CDR2 from the germline V gene are LNHNV and YYDKDF (reference sequence). The CDR3 extends over 15 amino acids. The CDR3 sequence: CATTPDRGVGQPQHF. The CDR3 DNA reads TGTGCCACCACCCCGGACAGGGGCGTAGGTCAGCCCCAGCATTTT.

V and J are TRBV18 and TRBJ2-7; D perhaps matches TRBD1 (5 bases). Germline V lookup: CDR1 KGHSH, CDR2 LQKENI. CDR3 length equals 16 residues. Trimming cost V 3 bases and J 0 bases, with 15 bases left between them. The CDR3 is CASSPFYPGSSYEQYF. CDR3 DNA sequence: TGTGCCAGCTCACCGTTCTATCCAGGGTCCTCCTACGAGCAGTACTTC.

This sequence joins TRBV30 and TRBJ2-3, with 10 positions matching TRBD2. V lost 0 bases to trimming and J lost 2 bases; unmatched junction nucleotides: 14. CDR1 and CDR2 (germline): GTSNPN, SVGIG (reference sequence). The CDR3 runs 19 residues. The CDR3 sequence: CAWSVGLAGAWGNTDTQYF. The DNA of the CDR3 is TGTGCCTGGAGTGTAGGGCTAGCGGGGGCCTGGGGGAACACAGATACGCAGTATTTT.

V and J are TRBV6-5 and TRBJ1-3, with TRBD1 matching 8 bases. The CDR3 consists of 14 residues. Germline V gene sequence: CDR1 MNHEY, CDR2 SVGAGI. Trimming at V came to 6 bases and at J to 3 bases, leaving 4 bases not matched to a gene. CDR3 residues: CASSRTGSGNTIYF. In nucleotides, the CDR3 is TGTGCCAGCAGCAGGACAGGGAGTGGAAACACCATATATTTT.

This sequence joins TRBV5-1 and TRBJ2-7, with 9 bases lining up with TRBD1. CDR3 length equals 14 residues. Germline V lookup: CDR1 SGHRS, CDR2 YFSETQ. After removal of 4 bases from V and 3 bases from J, the junction contained 5 bases not matched to a gene. The CDR3 sequence: CASSVPGQGYEQYF. CDR3 nucleotide sequence: TGCGCCAGCAGCGTTCCGGGACAGGGCTACGAGCAGTACTTC.

The gene calls are TRBV4-1 and TRBJ2-7; D gene uncertain. CDR1 MGHRA and CDR2 YSYEKL come from the germline V gene. This CDR3 region has 13 residues. V was pared by 0 bases and J by 4 bases, with 7 bases between. The CDR3 DNA reads as TGCGCCAGCAGCCAAGATTCGATTTACGAGCAGTACTTC. Translation gives CASSQDSIYEQYF.

The V gene is TRBV30, the J gene TRBJ2-1; the D gene is possibly TRBD1 (5 bases). The V gene lost 6 bases and the J gene lost 5 bases, with 8 bases spanning the gap. The CDR3 consists of 11 residues. CDR1 and CDR2 from the germline V gene are GTSNPN and SVGIG (reference sequence). CDR3 coding DNA: TGTGCCTGCACAGGAGACAATGAGCAGTTCTTC. It yields the protein CACTGDNEQFF.

This chain connects TRBV5-1 to TRBJ2-1; D gene ambiguous. The CDR3 runs 11 residues. Between the trimmed V and J ends, which lost 4 bases and 8 bases, there was a span of 7 bases. Germline V gives CDR1 SGHRS, CDR2 YFSETQ. CDR3 sequence reads: CASSPGHEQFF. The CDR3 DNA sequence: TGCGCCAGCAGCCCCGGGCATGAGCAGTTCTTC.

The rearrangement links TRBV15 to TRBJ1-1; D unclear. Trimming took off 5 bases at V and 1 base at J, with 14 bases between the two ends. Germline CDR1 is LNHNV and CDR2 is YYDKDF (reference sequence). The CDR3 runs 15 residues. CDR3 in amino acids: CATSFLGRRNTEAFF. CDR3 nucleotides: TGTGCCACCAGCTTTCTCGGCAGGAGGAACACTGAAGCTTTCTTT.

This clone was seen a few times. This rearrangement joins TRBV29-1 to TRBJ1-1; 8 bases align to TRBD1. V was clipped by 6 bases and J by 7 bases; unmatched bases: 1. This CDR3 is built from 10 residues. CDR1 SQVTM and CDR2 ANQGSEA come from the germline V gene. The CDR3 region has the DNA TGCAGCGTGGACAGGGTTGAAGCTTTCTTT. It yields the protein CSVDRVEAFF.

The sample holds a few counts of this clone. This chain connects TRBV7-9 to TRBJ2-2; no definite D call. This CDR3 region has 12 residues. From germline, CDR1 is SEHNR and CDR2 FQNEAQ (reference sequence). Trimming took off 5 bases at V and 3 bases at J, with 4 bases between the two ends. The DNA for the CDR3 is TGTGCCAGCAGCCCGCACACCGGGGAGCTGTTTTTT. It yields the protein CASSPHTGELFF.